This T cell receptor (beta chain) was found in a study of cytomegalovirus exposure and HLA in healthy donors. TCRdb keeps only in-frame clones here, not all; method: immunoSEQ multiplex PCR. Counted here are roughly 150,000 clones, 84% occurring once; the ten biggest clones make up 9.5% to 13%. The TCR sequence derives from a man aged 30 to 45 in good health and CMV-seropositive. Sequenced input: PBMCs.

This CDR3 is CASSFPGQGTTEAFF. In DNA, the CDR3 is TGTGCCAGCAGTTTCCCCGGACAAGGTACCACTGAAGCTTTCTTT. V usage is TRBV28 and J usage is TRBJ1-1; D might be TRBD1 (5 bases). Germline CDR1 and CDR2: MDHEN and SYDVKM. The CDR3 has 15 residues. The ends were cut back, 3 bases at V and 4 bases at J, with 15 bases in the middle. Full variable domain (outside the CDR3, taken from reference TRBV28 and TRBJ1-1): DVKVTQSSRYLVKRTGEKVFLECVQDMDHENMFWYRQDPGLGLRLIYFSYDVKMKEKGDIPEGYSVSREKKERFSLILESASTNQTSMYLCASSFPGQGTTEAFFGQGTRLTVV.